This T cell receptor (beta chain) was retrieved from a study of graft-versus-host responses after intestinal transplantation (dated by TCRdb to the early 2020s). About the study as a whole: The transplants that recipients received were multivisceral, liver-intestinal, or isolated intestinal. All recipients received anti-thymocyte globulin induction followed by maintenance tacrolimus and steroids for around three years. After intestinal transplantation, graft-versus-host and host-versus-graft alloreactive T cell clones in the graft, circulation and bone marrow were tracked using bulk TCR-beta CDR3 sequencing. Alloreactive clones were identified by sequencing pre-transplant mixed lymphocyte reaction products and comparing them with unstimulated pre-transplant donor and recipient T cells. A cohort of about 26 intestinal transplant recipients, including one retransplant, was enrolled, and a few patients lacking pretransplant specimens were excluded. A peak of at least 4% donor T cells among recipient peripheral blood mononuclear cells was the definition used for donor T cell macrochimerism. Instead of going to the commercial service, samples from a few later patients were sequenced in-house on an Illumina MiSeq and processed with MiXCR.

To isolate intraepithelial and lamina propria lymphocytes from graft specimens, dithiothreitol, EDTA incubations and collagenase D digestion were used. Serial intestinal graft biopsy specimens collected up to 600 days after transplant underwent bulk TCR-beta sequencing. The protocol used for the library was the immunoSEQ multiplex PCR assay. For most patients, high-throughput TCR-beta CDR3 sequencing of genomic DNA was performed by Adaptive Biotechnologies. The source study handled its data this way. TCR sequencing data for 15 to 20 patients were retrieved from Adaptive's ImmunoSEQ software; three other patients were processed with MiXCR and VDJtools. Because the origin of CDR3 nucleotide sequences shared between donor and recipient could not be assigned, those sequences were removed. To count as alloreactive, a clone needed at least 2-fold expansion over unstimulated cells and a minimum CFSE-low frequency of 0.002% (template counts) or 0.001% (read counts). Mappable clones were those detected in sequenced pre-transplant spleen, lymph node, or MLR CFSE-low populations of the donor or recipient. Cumulative frequency of alloreactive clones was calculated as a percentage of all sequences weighted by copy number. Entries here come from immuneACCESS through TCRdb and include only in-frame sequences with V and J called. Some clones fail to appear in such tables; in the studies checked, an unresolved V gene covers under half of the shortfall, and the cause of the remainder is unknown. That table supplies the V and J calls and clone size; D and trimming were determined from the DNA. The sample profile shows approximately 5,000 clones; approximately 72% of them were found once. The ten largest account for around 6.5% of the sample.

The V and J ends are trimmed by 2 bases and 3 bases, leaving 14 bases between them. The CDR1 and CDR2 encoded by the germline V gene (reference sequence) are MNHNY and SVGAGI. Counted from cysteine to phenylalanine, this CDR3 has 15 amino acids. Of the read, only the CDR3 DNA is kept; its 45 bases are in frame from base 1. Points the paper makes about the study in general: GvH clones were detected in recipient bone marrow, and some appeared earlier in ileal mucosa or blood, consistent with an intestinal mucosal origin. Patients with donor T cell macrochimerism had high GvH to HvG T cell clonal ratios in their allografts. Conclusions were limited by the relatively low number and heterogeneity of intestinal transplant patients. Early after transplant, peak levels of circulating GvH clones were associated with declines in HvG clones.

Concerning this clone itself: Its antigen remains unidentified. No qualities accompany the bases; no much larger clone lies one base away.

The chain uses TRBV6-6 and TRBJ2-7; the D segment could be TRBD1, given 6 matching bases. The TCR comes from a human patient who received an intestinal transplant, so some T cells may come from the graft donor. This material consisted of ileum tissue, taken around 230 days after intestinal transplant. The DNA sequence is as follows: TGTGCCAGCAGTTACACAGGGCGTACGGACTACGAGCAGTACTTC. Its protein is CASSYTGRTDYEQYF.